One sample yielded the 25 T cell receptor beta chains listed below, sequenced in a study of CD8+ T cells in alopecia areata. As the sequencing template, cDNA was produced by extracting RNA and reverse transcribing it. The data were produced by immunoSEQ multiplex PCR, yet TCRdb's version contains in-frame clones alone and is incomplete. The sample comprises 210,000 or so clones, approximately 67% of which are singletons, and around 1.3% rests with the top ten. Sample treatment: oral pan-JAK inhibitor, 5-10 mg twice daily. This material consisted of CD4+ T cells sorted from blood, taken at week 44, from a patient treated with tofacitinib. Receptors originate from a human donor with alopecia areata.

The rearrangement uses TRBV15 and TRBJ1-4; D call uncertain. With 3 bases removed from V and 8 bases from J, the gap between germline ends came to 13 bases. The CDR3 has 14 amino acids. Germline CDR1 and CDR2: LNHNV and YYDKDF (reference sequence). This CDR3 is CATSSGTQREKLFF. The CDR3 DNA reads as TGTGCCACCAGCAGTGGAACTCAGAGGGAAAAACTGTTTTTT.

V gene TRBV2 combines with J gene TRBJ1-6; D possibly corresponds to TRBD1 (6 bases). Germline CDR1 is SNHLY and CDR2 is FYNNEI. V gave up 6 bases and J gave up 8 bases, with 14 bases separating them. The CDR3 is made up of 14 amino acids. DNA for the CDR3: TGTGCCAGCAGACAGGGATTAAGGGATTCACCCCTCCACTTT. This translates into CASRQGLRDSPLHF.

The CDR3 reads CASSPIEDSPLHF. The CDR3 DNA follows: TGTGCCAGCTCACCAATTGAAGATTCACCCCTCCACTTT. This chain joins TRBV18 and TRBJ1-6; the D is unclear. The CDR3 totals 13 residues. Germline lookup yields CDR1 KGHSH and CDR2 LQKENI. V dropped 2 bases and J dropped 8 bases, with 7 bases sitting between them.

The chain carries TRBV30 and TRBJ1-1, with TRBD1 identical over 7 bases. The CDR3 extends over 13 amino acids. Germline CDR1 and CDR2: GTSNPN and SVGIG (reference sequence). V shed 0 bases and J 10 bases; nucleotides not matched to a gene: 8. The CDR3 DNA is TGTGCCTGGAGTGTTCAGGAACACAGGGGAGCTTTCTTT. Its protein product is CAWSVQEHRGAFF.

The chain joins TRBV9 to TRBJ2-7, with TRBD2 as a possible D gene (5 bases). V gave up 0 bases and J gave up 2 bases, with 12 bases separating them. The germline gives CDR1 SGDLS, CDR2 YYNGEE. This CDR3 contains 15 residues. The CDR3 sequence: CASSVGGPTTYEQYF. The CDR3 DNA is TGTGCCAGCAGCGTAGGAGGGCCGACCACCTACGAGCAGTACTTC.

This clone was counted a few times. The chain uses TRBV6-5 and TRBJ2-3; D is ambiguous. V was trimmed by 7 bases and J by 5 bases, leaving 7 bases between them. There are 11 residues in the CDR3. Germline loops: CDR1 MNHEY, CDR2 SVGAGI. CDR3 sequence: CASTSRDTQYF. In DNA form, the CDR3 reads TGTGCCAGCACTTCGAGAGATACGCAGTATTTT.

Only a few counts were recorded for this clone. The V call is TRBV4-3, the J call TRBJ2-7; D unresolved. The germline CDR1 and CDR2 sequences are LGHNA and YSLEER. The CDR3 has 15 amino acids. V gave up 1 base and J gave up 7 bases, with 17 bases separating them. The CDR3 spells CASSQGVSILGEQYF. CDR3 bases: TGCGCCAGCAGCCAAGGTGTGTCTATCCTCGGAGAGCAGTACTTC.

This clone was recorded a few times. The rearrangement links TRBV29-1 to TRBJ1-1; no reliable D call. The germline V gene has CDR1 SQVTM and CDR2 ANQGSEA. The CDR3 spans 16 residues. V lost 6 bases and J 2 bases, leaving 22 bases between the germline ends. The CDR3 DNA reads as TGCAGCGTCCGTGGGATTCCCCTAGTCCCCAACACTGAAGCTTTCTTT. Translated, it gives CSVRGIPLVPNTEAFF. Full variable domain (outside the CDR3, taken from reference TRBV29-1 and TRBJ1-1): SAVISQKPSRDICQRGTSLTIQCQVDSQVTMMFWYRQQPGQSLTLIATANQGSEATYESGFVIDKFPISRPNLTFSTLTVSNMSPEDSSIYLCSVRGIPLVPNTEAFFGQGTRLTVV.

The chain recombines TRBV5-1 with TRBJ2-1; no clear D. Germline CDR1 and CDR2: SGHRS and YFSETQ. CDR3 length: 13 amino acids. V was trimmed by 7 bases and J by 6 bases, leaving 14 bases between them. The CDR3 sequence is CASSVLDGNEQFF. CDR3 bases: TGCGCCAGCTCCGTTCTTGACGGCAATGAGCAGTTCTTC.

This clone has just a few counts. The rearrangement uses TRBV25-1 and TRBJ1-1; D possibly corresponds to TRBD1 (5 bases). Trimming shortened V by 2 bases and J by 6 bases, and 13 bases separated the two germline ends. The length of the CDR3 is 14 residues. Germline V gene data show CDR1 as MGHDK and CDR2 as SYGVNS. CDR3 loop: CASSEPGAAAEAFF. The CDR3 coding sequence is TGTGCCAGCAGTGAACCCGGGGCTGCCGCTGAAGCTTTCTTT.

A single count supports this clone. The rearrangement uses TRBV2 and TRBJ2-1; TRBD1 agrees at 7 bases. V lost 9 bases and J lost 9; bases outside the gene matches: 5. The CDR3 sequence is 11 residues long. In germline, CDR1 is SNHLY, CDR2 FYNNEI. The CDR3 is CARQGRSEQFF. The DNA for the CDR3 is TGTGCCAGACAGGGGCGCAGTGAGCAGTTCTTC. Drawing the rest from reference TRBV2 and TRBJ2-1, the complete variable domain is EPEVTQTPSHQVTQMGQEVILRCVPISNHLYFYWYRQILGQKVEFLVSFYNNEISEKSEIFDDQFSVERPDGSNFTLKIRSTKLEDSAMYFCARQGRSEQFFGPGTRLTVL.

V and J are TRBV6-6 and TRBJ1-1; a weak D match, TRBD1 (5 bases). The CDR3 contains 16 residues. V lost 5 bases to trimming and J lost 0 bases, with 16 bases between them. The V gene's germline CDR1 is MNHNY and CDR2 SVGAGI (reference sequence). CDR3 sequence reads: CASSPTGTRMNTEAFF. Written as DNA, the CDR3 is TGTGCCAGCAGTCCCACTGGGACCCGAATGAACACTGAAGCTTTCTTT.

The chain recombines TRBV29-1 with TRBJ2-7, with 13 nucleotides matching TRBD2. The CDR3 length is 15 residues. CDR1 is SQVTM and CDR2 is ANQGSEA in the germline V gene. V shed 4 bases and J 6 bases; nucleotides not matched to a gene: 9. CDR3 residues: CSVGKTSGGFSEQYF. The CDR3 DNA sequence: TGCAGCGTTGGAAAGACTAGCGGGGGGTTTAGCGAGCAGTACTTC.

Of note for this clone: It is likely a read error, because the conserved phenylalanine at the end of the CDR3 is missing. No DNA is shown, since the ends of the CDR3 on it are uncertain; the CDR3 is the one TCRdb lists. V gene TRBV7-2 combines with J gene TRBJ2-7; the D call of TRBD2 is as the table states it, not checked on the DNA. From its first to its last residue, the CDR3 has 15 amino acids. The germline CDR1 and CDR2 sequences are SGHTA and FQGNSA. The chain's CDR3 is CASSTHPGGGTYQSL.

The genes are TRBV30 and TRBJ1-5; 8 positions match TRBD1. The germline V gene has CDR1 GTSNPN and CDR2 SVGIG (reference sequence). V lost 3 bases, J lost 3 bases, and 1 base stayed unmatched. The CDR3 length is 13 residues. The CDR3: CAWRDRDNQPQHF. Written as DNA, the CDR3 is TGTGCCTGGAGGGACAGGGACAATCAGCCCCAGCATTTT.

In DNA, the CDR3 is TGTGCCAGCGCGAAACAGGGGTTACACTATGGCTACACCTTC. Encoded protein: CASAKQGLHYGYTF. This chain links TRBV6-1 with TRBJ1-2, with 7 bases lining up with TRBD1. J lost 3 bases, V lost 8 bases, and 9 bases had no gene match. The CDR3 length is 14 residues. CDR1 is MNHNS, CDR2 SASEGT, per germline.

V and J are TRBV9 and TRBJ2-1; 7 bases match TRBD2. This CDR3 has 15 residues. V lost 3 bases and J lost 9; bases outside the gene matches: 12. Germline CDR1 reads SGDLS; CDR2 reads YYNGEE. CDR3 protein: CASSGPLRGGAEQFF. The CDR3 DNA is TGTGCCAGCAGCGGTCCTCTCCGGGGAGGGGCTGAGCAGTTCTTC.

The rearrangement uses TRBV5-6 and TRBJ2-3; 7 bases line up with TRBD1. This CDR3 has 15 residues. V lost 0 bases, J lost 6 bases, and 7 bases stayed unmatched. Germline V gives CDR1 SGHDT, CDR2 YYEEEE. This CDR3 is CASSLARGFGDTQYF. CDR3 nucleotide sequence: TGTGCCAGCAGCTTGGCCAGGGGGTTTGGTGATACGCAGTATTTT.

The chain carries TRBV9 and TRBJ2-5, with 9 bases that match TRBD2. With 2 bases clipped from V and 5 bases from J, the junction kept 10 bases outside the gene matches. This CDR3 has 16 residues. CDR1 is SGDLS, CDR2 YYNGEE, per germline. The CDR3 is CASSVGGTSPGETQYF. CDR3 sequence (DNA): TGTGCCAGCAGCGTCGGTGGGACTAGCCCGGGGGAGACCCAGTACTTC.

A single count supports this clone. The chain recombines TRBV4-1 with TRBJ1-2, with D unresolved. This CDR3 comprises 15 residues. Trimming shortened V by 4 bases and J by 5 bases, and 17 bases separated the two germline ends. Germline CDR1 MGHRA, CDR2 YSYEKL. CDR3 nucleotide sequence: TGCGCCAGCAGCCTATCAGCATCGTTGGGGTATGGCTACACCTTC. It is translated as CASSLSASLGYGYTF.

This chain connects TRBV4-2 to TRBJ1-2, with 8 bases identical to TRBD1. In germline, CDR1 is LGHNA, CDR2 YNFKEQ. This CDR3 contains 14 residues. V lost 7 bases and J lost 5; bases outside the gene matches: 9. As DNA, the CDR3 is TGTGCCAGCACCCCTCCGGACAGGGAATATGGCTACACCTTC. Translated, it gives CASTPPDREYGYTF.

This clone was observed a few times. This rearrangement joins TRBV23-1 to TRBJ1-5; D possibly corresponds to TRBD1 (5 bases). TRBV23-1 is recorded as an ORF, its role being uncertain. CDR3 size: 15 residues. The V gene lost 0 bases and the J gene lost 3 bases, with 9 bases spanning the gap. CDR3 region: CASSQSRGDNQPQHF. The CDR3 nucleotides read TGCGCCAGCAGTCAATCGAGGGGCGACAATCAGCCCCAGCATTTT.

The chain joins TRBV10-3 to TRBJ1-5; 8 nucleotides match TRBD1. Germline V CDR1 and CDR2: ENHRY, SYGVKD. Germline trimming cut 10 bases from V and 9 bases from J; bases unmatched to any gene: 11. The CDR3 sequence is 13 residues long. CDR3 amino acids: CATNPGQGRPQHF. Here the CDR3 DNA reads TGTGCCACCAACCCCGGACAGGGACGGCCCCAGCATTTT.

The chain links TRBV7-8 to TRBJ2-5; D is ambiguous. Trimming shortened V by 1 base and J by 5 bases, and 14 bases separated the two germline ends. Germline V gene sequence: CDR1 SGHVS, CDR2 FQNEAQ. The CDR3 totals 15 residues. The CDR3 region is CASSLEGPEAETQYF. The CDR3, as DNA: TGTGCCAGCAGCTTAGAGGGCCCCGAAGCGGAGACCCAGTACTTC.

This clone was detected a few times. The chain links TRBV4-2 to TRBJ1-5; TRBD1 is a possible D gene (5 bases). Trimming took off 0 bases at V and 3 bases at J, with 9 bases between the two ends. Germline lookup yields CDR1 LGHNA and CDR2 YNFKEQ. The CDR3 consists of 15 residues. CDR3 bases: TGTGCCAGCAGCCAAGAGGGGCAGTTCAATCAGCCCCAGCATTTT. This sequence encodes CASSQEGQFNQPQHF.